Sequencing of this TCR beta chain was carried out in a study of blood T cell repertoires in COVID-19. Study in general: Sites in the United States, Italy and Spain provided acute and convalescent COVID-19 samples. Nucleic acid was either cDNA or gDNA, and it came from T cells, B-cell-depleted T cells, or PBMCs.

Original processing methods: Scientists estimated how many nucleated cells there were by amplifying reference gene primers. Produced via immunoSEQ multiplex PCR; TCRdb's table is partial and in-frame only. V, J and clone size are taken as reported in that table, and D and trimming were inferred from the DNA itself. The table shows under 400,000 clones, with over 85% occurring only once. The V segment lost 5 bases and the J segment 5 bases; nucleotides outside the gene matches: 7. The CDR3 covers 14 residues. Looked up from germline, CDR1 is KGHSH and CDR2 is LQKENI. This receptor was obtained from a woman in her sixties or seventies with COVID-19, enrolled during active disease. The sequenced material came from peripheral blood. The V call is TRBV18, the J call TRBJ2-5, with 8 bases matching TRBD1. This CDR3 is CASSARTGTETQYF. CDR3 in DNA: TGTGCCAGCTCAGCCCGGACAGGGACGGAGACCCAGTACTTC.